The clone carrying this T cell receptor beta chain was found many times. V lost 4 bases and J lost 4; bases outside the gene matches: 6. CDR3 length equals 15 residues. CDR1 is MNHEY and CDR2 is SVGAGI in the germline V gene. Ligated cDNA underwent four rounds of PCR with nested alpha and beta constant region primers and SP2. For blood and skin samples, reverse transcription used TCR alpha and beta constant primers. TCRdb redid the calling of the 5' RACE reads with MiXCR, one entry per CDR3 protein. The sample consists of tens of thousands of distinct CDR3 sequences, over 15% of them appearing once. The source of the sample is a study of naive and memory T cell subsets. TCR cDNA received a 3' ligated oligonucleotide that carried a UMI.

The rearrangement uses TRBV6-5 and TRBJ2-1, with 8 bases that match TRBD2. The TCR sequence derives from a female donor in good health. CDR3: CASSLGLGAYNEQFF. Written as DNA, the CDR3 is TGTGCCAGCAGTTTGGGACTAGGGGCTTACAATGAGCAGTTCTTC.